Listed below are T cell receptor beta chains from one sample, sequenced in a study of OX40 agonist ivuxolimab in advanced cancers. Some clones are missing from TCRdb's copy, which holds only in-frame ones; the method was immunoSEQ multiplex PCR. Seen here are around 35,000 clones, 60% to 80% observed once, and the top ten hold 22%. Sequencing was performed on CD4+ or CD8+ T cells sorted from blood, taken in a trial of the OX40 agonist ivuxolimab. The receptors here all came from an adult with an advanced solid tumor such as melanoma, head and neck, liver or kidney cancer. The CDR3 runs from the conserved cysteine through the conserved F or W. The order of the fields is V gene, clone size, J gene, D gene, CDR3 DNA, CDR3 protein. The D gene is left open where the match is weak. The size of a clone is reported for some rows only, either as once, few or many, or as a class for expanded clones.

V gene: TRBV7-2; clone size: .; J gene: TRBJ2-1; D gene: TRBD1; CDR3 DNA: TGTGCCAGCAGCAGCGGACAGGGGTTGGGCGATGAGCAGTTCTTC; CDR3 protein: CASSSGQGLGDEQFF
V gene: TRBV6-5; clone size: few; J gene: TRBJ1-5; D gene: .; CDR3 DNA: TGTGCCAGCAGAGGGTTAAGCAATCAGCCCCAGCATTTT; CDR3 protein: CASRGLSNQPQHF
V gene: TRBV5-6; clone size: .; J gene: TRBJ1-2; D gene: .; CDR3 DNA: TGTGCCAGCAGCGGGGTGACAGTCAACTATGGCTACACCTTC; CDR3 protein: CASSGVTVNYGYTF
V gene: TRBV6-6; clone size: few; J gene: TRBJ2-5; D gene: .; CDR3 DNA: TGTGCCAGCAGACCGGAACAAGCCTGGGGGGAGACCCAGTACTTC; CDR3 protein: CASRPEQAWGETQYF
V gene: TRBV19; clone size: .; J gene: TRBJ2-1; D gene: TRBD2; CDR3 DNA: TGTGCCAGTAGTATCCGCCCGACTAGCGGGAGTTACAATGAGCAGTTCTTC; CDR3 protein: CASSIRPTSGSYNEQFF
V gene: TRBV18; clone size: .; J gene: TRBJ2-7; D gene: .; CDR3 DNA: TGTGCCAGCTCACCAACGGGGGAGCCTTACGAGCAGTACTTC; CDR3 protein: CASSPTGEPYEQYF
V gene: TRBV7-9; clone size: .; J gene: TRBJ2-1; D gene: .; CDR3 DNA: TGTGCCAGCAGCTTCCACCTGGACTCCTACAATGAGCAGTTCTTC; CDR3 protein: CASSFHLDSYNEQFF
V gene: TRBV10-2; clone size: .; J gene: TRBJ1-4; D gene: .; CDR3 DNA: TGCGCCAGCAGTAGGGAGGCCCTCGAATGGGAAAAACTGTTTTTT; CDR3 protein: CASSREALEWEKLFF
V gene: TRBV5-6; clone size: .; J gene: TRBJ2-2; D gene: .; CDR3 DNA: TGTGCCAGCAGCTCGTATCGTTATTCGGGACTGCAGAACACCGGGGAGCTGTTTTTT; CDR3 protein: CASSSYRYSGLQNTGELFF
V gene: TRBV10-2; clone size: once; J gene: TRBJ2-7; D gene: .; CDR3 DNA: TGCGCCAGCAGTGAGTCGGGGTACGAGCAGTACTTC; CDR3 protein: CASSESGYEQYF
V gene: TRBV4-3; clone size: .; J gene: TRBJ2-1; D gene: .; CDR3 DNA: TGCGCCAGCAGCCAAGAAGGCGGAATTGGCTTTTCCGTCTCCTACAATGAGCAGTTCTTC; CDR3 protein: CASSQEGGIGFSVSYNEQFF
V gene: TRBV5-6; clone size: .; J gene: TRBJ2-1; D gene: TRBD2; CDR3 DNA: TGTGCCAGCAGCCGACTAGCGGGAGGGTTATTTCACAATGAGCAGTTCTTC; CDR3 protein: CASSRLAGGLFHNEQFF
V gene: TRBV7-9; clone size: .; J gene: TRBJ2-5; D gene: .; CDR3 DNA: TGTGCCAGCAGCTTAGGGACGGCAGAGACCCAGTACTTC; CDR3 protein: CASSLGTAETQYF
V gene: TRBV20-1; clone size: .; J gene: TRBJ2-3; D gene: TRBD2; CDR3 DNA: TGCAGTGCGCCACTAGCGGGAGATTTGTATTTT; CDR3 protein: CSAPLAGDLYF
V gene: TRBV11-3; clone size: .; J gene: TRBJ2-6; D gene: .; CDR3 DNA: TGTGCCAGCAGGCTGAATCCATCCCGTCCCGTCTCTGGGGCCAACGTCCTGACTTTC; CDR3 protein: CASRLNPSRPVSGANVLTF
V gene: TRBV7-2; clone size: once; J gene: TRBJ2-7; D gene: .; CDR3 DNA: TGTGCCAGCAGCTTAGGGCGGCAACACTCCTACGAGCAGTACTTC; CDR3 protein: CASSLGRQHSYEQYF
V gene: TRBV9; clone size: .; J gene: TRBJ1-5; D gene: .; CDR3 DNA: TGTGCCAGCAGTTTTGTGGGAAATCAGCCCCAGCATTTT; CDR3 protein: CASSFVGNQPQHF
V gene: TRBV7-9; clone size: few; J gene: TRBJ2-3; D gene: TRBD2; CDR3 DNA: TGTGCCAGCAGCTCGCTTGCGGGAGGGCTATTTGGCACAGATACGCAGTATTTT; CDR3 protein: CASSSLAGGLFGTDTQYF
V gene: TRBV5-6; clone size: .; J gene: TRBJ1-2; D gene: .; CDR3 DNA: TGTGCCAGCAGCTTGGGCTCCTCCTACTATGGCTACACCTTC; CDR3 protein: CASSLGSSYYGYTF
V gene: TRBV2; clone size: .; J gene: TRBJ2-2; D gene: .; CDR3 DNA: TGTGCCAGCAGGGGGCCGGGAAGGAACACCGGGGAGCTGTTTTTT; CDR3 protein: CASRGPGRNTGELFF
V gene: TRBV5-4; clone size: .; J gene: TRBJ2-3; D gene: TRBD2; CDR3 DNA: TGTGCCAGCAGCTTGGGAGGTCCCGGGACTAACTTACCCACAGATACGCAGTATTTT; CDR3 protein: CASSLGGPGTNLPTDTQYF
V gene: TRBV4-3; clone size: .; J gene: TRBJ1-1; D gene: .; CDR3 DNA: TGCGCCAGCAGCCCTATAGGAGGGAGCACTGAAGCTTTCTTT; CDR3 protein: CASSPIGGSTEAFF
V gene: TRBV10-1; clone size: .; J gene: TRBJ2-7; D gene: TRBD1; CDR3 DNA: TGCGCCAGCAGTGAGGGGTCGCTACAACAGGGGGCTCCGACATACGAGCAGTACTTC; CDR3 protein: CASSEGSLQQGAPTYEQYF
V gene: TRBV27; clone size: once; J gene: TRBJ1-2; D gene: .; CDR3 DNA: TGTGCCAGCAGTTCACTCTGGGGGGACCTATATGGCTACACCTTC; CDR3 protein: CASSSLWGDLYGYTF
V gene: TRBV18; clone size: .; J gene: TRBJ2-5; D gene: TRBD1; CDR3 DNA: TGTGCCAGCTCACCATGGGACAGGCAAGAGACCCAGTACTTC; CDR3 protein: CASSPWDRQETQYF
V gene: TRBV4-1; clone size: .; J gene: TRBJ2-7; D gene: TRBD1; CDR3 DNA: TGCGCCAGCAGCCAAGATACGCTGGACAGGAGCTCCTACGAGCAGTACTTC; CDR3 protein: CASSQDTLDRSSYEQYF
V gene: TRBV27; clone size: .; J gene: TRBJ2-3; D gene: TRBD2; CDR3 DNA: TGTGCCAGCAGTTTCGGGACTACTACTAGCACAGATACGCAGTATTTT; CDR3 protein: CASSFGTTTSTDTQYF
V gene: TRBV27; clone size: few; J gene: TRBJ2-3; D gene: .; CDR3 DNA: TGTGCCAGCAGTTCGGTAGCAGATACGCAGTATTTT; CDR3 protein: CASSSVADTQYF
V gene: TRBV18; clone size: .; J gene: TRBJ2-2; D gene: TRBD1; CDR3 DNA: TGTGCCAGCTCGTCCAACAGGGGCGGCACCGGGGAGCTGTTTTTT; CDR3 protein: CASSSNRGGTGELFF
V gene: TRBV10-3; clone size: .; J gene: TRBJ1-4; D gene: TRBD1; CDR3 DNA: TGTGCCATCGGGACAGGGGATGAAAAACTGTTTTTT; CDR3 protein: CAIGTGDEKLFF
V gene: TRBV6-5; clone size: .; J gene: TRBJ2-7; D gene: .; CDR3 DNA: TGTGCCAGCAGGCGGGGATCAGCCCGCTACGAGCAGTACTTC; CDR3 protein: CASRRGSARYEQYF
V gene: TRBV5-8; clone size: once; J gene: TRBJ1-1; D gene: .; CDR3 DNA: TGTGCCAGCAGCCACAGGGTCGACGCTTTCTTT; CDR3 protein: CASSHRVDAFF
V gene: TRBV19; clone size: .; J gene: TRBJ2-3; D gene: TRBD2; CDR3 DNA: TGTGCCAGCCCCCCGGCTAGCGGGATCACAGATACGCAGTATTTT; CDR3 protein: CASPPASGITDTQYF
V gene: TRBV6-1; clone size: once; J gene: TRBJ2-7; D gene: .; CDR3 DNA: TGTGCCAGCACTTACACCCTGTACGGGCAGTACTTC; CDR3 protein: CASTYTLYGQYF
V gene: TRBV27; clone size: .; J gene: TRBJ2-7; D gene: .; CDR3 DNA: TGTGCCAGCAGTTTGGGGGAGCGGAACTACGAGCAGTACTTC; CDR3 protein: CASSLGERNYEQYF
V gene: TRBV5-8; clone size: .; J gene: TRBJ2-5; D gene: TRBD2; CDR3 DNA: TGTGCCAGCAGCGCCCTAGCGGGGACCTACCAAGAGACCCAGTACTTC; CDR3 protein: CASSALAGTYQETQYF
V gene: TRBV7-2; clone size: .; J gene: TRBJ2-7; D gene: .; CDR3 DNA: TGTGCCAGCAGCCCAGACGGGACATTCTACGAGCAGTACTTC; CDR3 protein: CASSPDGTFYEQYF
V gene: TRBV5-4; clone size: .; J gene: TRBJ1-3; D gene: .; CDR3 DNA: TGTGCCAGCAGCTTGGGGATCGGATACACCATATATTTT; CDR3 protein: CASSLGIGYTIYF
V gene: TRBV30; clone size: few; J gene: TRBJ2-3; D gene: TRBD2; CDR3 DNA: TGTGCCTCCGGTACTAGCGGGAGAGCAGATACGCAGTATTTT; CDR3 protein: CASGTSGRADTQYF
V gene: TRBV19; clone size: .; J gene: TRBJ2-7; D gene: TRBD2; CDR3 DNA: TGTGCCAGTAGTTCAACCGGGACTAGCGGCGACGAGCAGTACTTC; CDR3 protein: CASSSTGTSGDEQYF
V gene: TRBV30; clone size: .; J gene: TRBJ2-3; D gene: TRBD1; CDR3 DNA: TGTGCCTGGAGTACCGGGACAGGGAAGACAGATACGCAGTATTTT; CDR3 protein: CAWSTGTGKTDTQYF
V gene: TRBV11-2; clone size: once; J gene: TRBJ2-1; D gene: .; CDR3 DNA: TGTGCCAGCAGCCCATCGAGTACGCTCTCCTACAATGAGCAGTTCTTC; CDR3 protein: CASSPSSTLSYNEQFF